This TCR beta chain stems from a study of radiotherapy plus CTLA-4 blockade in lung cancer. With 4 bases removed from V and 4 bases from J, the gap between germline ends came to 13 bases. CDR1 is MDHEN, CDR2 SYDVKM, per germline. CDR3 length: 14 amino acids. Clones were sequenced by immunoSEQ multiplex PCR, and TCRdb holds only the in-frame ones, with some missing. This table holds fewer than 85,000 clones, around nine tenths found once. This clone came up once. The V and J genes are TRBV28 and TRBJ1-2; the D gene is possibly TRBD1 (5 bases). The source of this sequence is a human donor with non-small cell lung cancer who had stable disease on radiotherapy plus ipilimumab. The sample here was peripheral blood, taken from a patient treated with radiotherapy plus ipilimumab. DNA of the CDR3: TGTGCCAGCAGTTCCCCCGGGGCTTTCTATGGCTACACCTTC. Translation: CASSSPGAFYGYTF.